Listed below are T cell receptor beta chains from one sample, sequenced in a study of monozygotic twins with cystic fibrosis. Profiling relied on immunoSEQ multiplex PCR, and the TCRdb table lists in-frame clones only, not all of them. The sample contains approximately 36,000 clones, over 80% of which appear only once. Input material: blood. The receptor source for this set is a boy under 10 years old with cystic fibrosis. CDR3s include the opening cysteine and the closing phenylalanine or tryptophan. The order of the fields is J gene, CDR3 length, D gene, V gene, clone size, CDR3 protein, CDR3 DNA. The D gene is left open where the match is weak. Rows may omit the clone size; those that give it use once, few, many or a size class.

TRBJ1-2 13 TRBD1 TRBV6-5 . CASRLSTGGGYTF TGTGCCAGCAGGCTCTCTACAGGGGGAGGCTACACCTTC
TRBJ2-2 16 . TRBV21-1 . CASSEWGDPATGELFF TGTGCCAGCAGCGAATGGGGGGATCCTGCCACCGGGGAGCTGTTTTTT
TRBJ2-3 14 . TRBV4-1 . CASSGPGGTDTQYF TGCGCCAGCAGCGGACCGGGGGGCACAGATACGCAGTATTTT
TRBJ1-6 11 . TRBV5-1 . CASVDSAPLHF TGCGCCAGCGTCGATTCGGCACCCCTCCACTTT
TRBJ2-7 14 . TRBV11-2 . CASSLTPFVDEQYF TGTGCCAGCAGCTTAACTCCCTTCGTGGACGAGCAGTACTTC
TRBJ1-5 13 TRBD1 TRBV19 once CASRSDRVQPQHF TGTGCCAGTAGATCGGACAGGGTTCAGCCCCAGCATTTT
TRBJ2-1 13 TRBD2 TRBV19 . CATTGGSYNEQFF TGTGCCACCACGGGGGGGTCCTACAATGAGCAGTTCTTC
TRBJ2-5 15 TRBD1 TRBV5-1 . CASSLGTGDLKTQYF TGCGCCAGCAGCTTGGGGACAGGGGATTTGAAGACCCAGTACTTC
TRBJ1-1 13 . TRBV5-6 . CASSFSMNTEAFF TGTGCCAGCAGCTTTTCTATGAACACTGAAGCTTTCTTT
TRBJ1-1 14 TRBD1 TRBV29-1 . CSGQGSSLNTEAFF TGCAGCGGACAGGGATCCAGTCTGAACACTGAAGCTTTCTTT
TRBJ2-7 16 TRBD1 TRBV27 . CASSIRTGDRGYEQYF TGTGCCAGCAGCATCCGTACAGGGGACAGGGGCTACGAGCAGTACTTC
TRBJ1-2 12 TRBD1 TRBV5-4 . CASSWDRDGYTF TGTGCCAGCAGCTGGGACAGGGATGGCTACACCTTC
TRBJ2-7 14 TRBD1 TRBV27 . CASSDSGTGKEQYF TGTGCCAGCAGTGACTCCGGGACAGGGAAGGAGCAGTACTTC
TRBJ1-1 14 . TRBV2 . CASSEGLSGTEAFF TGTGCCAGCAGTGAGGGATTATCTGGGACTGAAGCTTTCTTT
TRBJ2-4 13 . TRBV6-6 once CASSPAQGYFQYF TGTGCCAGCAGTCCCGCTCAGGGGTACTTTCAGTACTTC
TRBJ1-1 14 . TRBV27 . CASSSGAVNTEAFF TGTGCCAGCAGTTCAGGGGCCGTTAACACTGAAGCTTTCTTT
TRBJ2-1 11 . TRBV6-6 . CASIGSNEQFF TGTGCCAGCATTGGATCAAATGAGCAGTTCTTC
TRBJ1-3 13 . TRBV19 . CASSLTLGNTIYF TGTGCCAGTAGTTTAACTCTGGGAAACACCATATATTTT
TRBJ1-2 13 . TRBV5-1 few CASSLDGNSGYTF TGCGCCAGCAGCTTGGATGGGAACAGTGGCTACACCTTC
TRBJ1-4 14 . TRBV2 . CASTRQDVDEKLFF TGTGCCAGCACGCGCCAGGACGTAGATGAAAAACTGTTTTTT
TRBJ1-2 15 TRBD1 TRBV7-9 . CASSLGPTGVYGYTF TGTGCCAGCAGCTTAGGACCCACAGGGGTCTATGGCTACACCTTC
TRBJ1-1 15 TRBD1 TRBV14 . CASSWRTGGETEAFF TGTGCCAGCAGCTGGAGGACAGGGGGCGAGACTGAAGCTTTCTTT
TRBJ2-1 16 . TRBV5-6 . CASSLPVPSSYNEQFF TGTGCCAGCAGCTTGCCCGTACCTAGCTCCTACAATGAGCAGTTCTTC
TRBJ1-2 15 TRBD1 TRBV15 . CATSRDLRGPWGYTF TGTGCCACCAGCAGAGATCTGAGGGGGCCCTGGGGCTACACCTTC
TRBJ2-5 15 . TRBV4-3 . CASSQERGGQETQYF TGCGCCAGCAGCCAAGAAAGGGGGGGTCAAGAGACCCAGTACTTC
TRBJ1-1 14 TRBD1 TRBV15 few CATSGGQPNTEAFF TGTGCCACCAGCGGGGGACAGCCGAACACTGAAGCTTTCTTT
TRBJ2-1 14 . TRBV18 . CASSQGTGYNEQFF TGTGCCAGCTCACAAGGGACGGGGTACAATGAGCAGTTCTTC
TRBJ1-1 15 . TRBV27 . CASSRQGFMNTEAFF TGTGCCAGCAGTCGTCAGGGCTTTATGAACACTGAAGCTTTCTTT
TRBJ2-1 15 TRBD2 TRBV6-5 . CASRPLAGGLDEQFF TGTGCCAGCAGGCCTCTAGCGGGGGGGCTTGATGAGCAGTTCTTC
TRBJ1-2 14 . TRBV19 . CASSTWYPNYGYTF TGTGCCAGTAGTACCTGGTACCCTAACTATGGCTACACCTTC
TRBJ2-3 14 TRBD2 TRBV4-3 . CASSQGEGIDTQYF TGCGCCAGCAGCCAAGGGGAGGGGATAGATACGCAGTATTTT
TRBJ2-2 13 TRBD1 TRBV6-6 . CASSFTGAGELFF TGTGCCAGCAGCTTCACAGGGGCCGGGGAGCTGTTTTTT
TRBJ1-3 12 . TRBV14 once CASRQSGNTIYF TGTGCCAGCAGACAATCTGGAAACACCATATATTTT
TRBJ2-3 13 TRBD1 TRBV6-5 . CASSLYRGDTQYF TGTGCCAGCAGTTTGTACAGGGGTGATACGCAGTATTTT
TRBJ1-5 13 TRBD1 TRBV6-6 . CASSSRGDQPQHF TGTGCCAGCAGTTCCAGGGGGGATCAGCCCCAGCATTTT
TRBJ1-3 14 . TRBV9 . CASSRLGTGNTIYF TGTGCCAGCAGCCGCCTGGGGACTGGAAACACCATATATTTT
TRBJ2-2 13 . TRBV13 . CASSLGAAGELFF TGTGCCAGCAGCTTAGGGGCGGCCGGGGAGCTGTTTTTT
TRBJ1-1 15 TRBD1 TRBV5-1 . CASSPSTGTGQQAFF TGCGCCAGCAGCCCCAGCACCGGGACAGGCCAACAAGCTTTCTTT
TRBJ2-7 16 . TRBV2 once CASSEARGRSSYEQYF TGTGCCAGCAGTGAAGCTCGGGGAAGGAGCTCCTACGAGCAGTACTTC
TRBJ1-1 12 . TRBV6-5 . CASSYEGTEAFF TGTGCCAGCAGTTACGAGGGCACTGAAGCTTTCTTT
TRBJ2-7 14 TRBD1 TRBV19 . CASRETGVSYEQYF TGTGCCAGTAGGGAGACAGGGGTCTCCTACGAGCAGTACTTC
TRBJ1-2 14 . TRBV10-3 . CAISESRTGYGYTF TGTGCCATCAGTGAGTCAAGGACGGGCTATGGCTACACCTTC